These T cell receptor beta chains were read from a single sample in a study of blood T cell repertoires in COVID-19. Assay: immunoSEQ multiplex PCR; the TCRdb copy retains only in-frame clones and omits some. The profile shows approximately 94,000 clones, more than 75% of them singletons. Source material: peripheral blood. The receptors shown here come from a man aged 25-45 years in a cohort sampled during active COVID-19. Both conserved end residues are part of each CDR3. The D gene is left open where the match is weak. Clone size is not always given. Where it is, it says once, few, many or a class for expanded clones.

>TRBJ2-5|TRBV7-2|-|TRBD1
TGTGCCAGCTGCCGGGACAGGGGTGAGACCCAGTACTTC
CASCRDRGETQYF
>TRBJ2-7|TRBV28|-|TRBD1
TGTGCCAGCAATCGGTCCGGACAGGGAAACGGCGAGCAGTACTTC
CASNRSGQGNGEQYF
>TRBJ2-3|TRBV7-3|-|TRBD2
TGTGCCAGCAGCCTAGGACTAGCGCGTGAAGCAGATACGCAGTATTTT
CASSLGLAREADTQYF
>TRBJ2-5|TRBV12-2|-|-
TGTGCAAGTTGGGGCGGGAGGTGGCTTTACCAAGAGACCCAGTACTTC
CASWGGRWLYQETQYF
>TRBJ2-5|TRBV29-1|-|-
TGCAGCGCATACACGTGGGGCAGCCAAGAGACCCAGTACTTC
CSAYTWGSQETQYF
>TRBJ2-1|TRBV11-2|-|TRBD2
TGTGCCAGCAGTGGTGGCGGGGGTATATACAATGAGCAGTTCTTC
CASSGGGGIYNEQFF
>TRBJ1-2|TRBV19|-|TRBD1
TGTGCCAGTAGTTGGGGGACAGGGCGGGATGGCTACACCTTC
CASSWGTGRDGYTF
>TRBJ1-6|TRBV7-2|-|-
TGTGCCAGCAGCTCTTATAATTCACCCCTCCACTTT
CASSSYNSPLHF
>TRBJ1-6|TRBV11-2|-|TRBD1
TGTGCCAGCAGCTTAGATCTAAACCGGGACAGGGGGAGGTCACCCCTCCACTTT
CASSLDLNRDRGRSPLHF
>TRBJ1-1|TRBV4-2|-|-
TGTGCCGGCAGCCAAGATGGGGGGGGCACTGAAGCTTTCTTT
CAGSQDGGGTEAFF
>TRBJ2-3|TRBV7-3|-|TRBD2
TGTGCCAGCAGCCAACTAGCGGGGGGGAATACGCAGTATTTT
CASSQLAGGNTQYF
>TRBJ2-7|TRBV6-5|-|TRBD2
TGTGCCAGCAACCTAGCGGGGGGCCAAGGCTACGAGCAGTACTTC
CASNLAGGQGYEQYF
>TRBJ1-2|TRBV5-5|-|TRBD1
TGTGCCAGCAGCTCTCCGGGACAGGGGGCGTACGGCTACACCTTC
CASSSPGQGAYGYTF
>TRBJ2-5|TRBV3-1/TRBV3-2|-|-
TGTGCCAGCAGCCTTTTTTGGGGGGGGGCCCAGGAGACCCAGTACTTC
CASSLFWGGAQETQYF
>TRBJ2-3|TRBV7-2|-|-
TGTGCCAGCCATCCCTCGCTGCGGGGTCTCACAGATACGCAGTATTTT
CASHPSLRGLTDTQYF
>TRBJ2-3|TRBV5-1|-|-
TGCGCCAGCAGCTTAAAGCGGTTCACAGATACGCAGTATTTT
CASSLKRFTDTQYF
>TRBJ2-2|TRBV24-1|-|-
TGTGCCACCAGTAGCGGTCCCACCGGGGAGCTGTTTTTT
CATSSGPTGELFF
>TRBJ2-2|TRBV3-1/TRBV3-2|few|TRBD1
TGTGCCAGCAGCTTTCGACAGGGCACCGGGGAGCTGTTTTTT
CASSFRQGTGELFF
>TRBJ2-7|TRBV6-5|-|TRBD1
TGTGCCAGCAGCCGGGACAGGGCCGTCTACGAGCAGTACTTC
CASSRDRAVYEQYF
>TRBJ2-5|TRBV5-6|-|TRBD1
TGTGCCAGCAGCCCGACAGGGTTTAAAGAGACCCAGTACTTC
CASSPTGFKETQYF
>TRBJ2-2|TRBV10-3|-|TRBD1
TGTGCCACCGGGACAGGGACAAACACCGGGGAGCTGTTTTTT
CATGTGTNTGELFF
>TRBJ2-2|TRBV7-9|-|-
TGTGCCAGCAGCTTCCTTGTTACCGGGGAGCTGTTTTTT
CASSFLVTGELFF
>TRBJ1-1|TRBV7-2|-|-
TGTGCCAGCAGCTCAGCCGGGAGTAACACTGAAGCTTTCTTT
CASSSAGSNTEAFF
>TRBJ2-7|TRBV5-1|-|-
TGCGCCAGCAGCTTAACAGAATCCTACGAGCAGTACTTC
CASSLTESYEQYF
>TRBJ2-7|TRBV5-1|-|TRBD1
TGCGCCAGCAGCTTGGGGGGACAGGAGCAGTACTTC
CASSLGGQEQYF
>TRBJ2-3|TRBV4-3|-|TRBD2
TGCGCCAGCAGCCAATGGGGCCCTCAGCGGGGGGCGCCTAGCACAGATACGCAGTATTTT
CASSQWGPQRGAPSTDTQYF
>TRBJ1-1|TRBV3-1/TRBV3-2|-|-
TGTGCCAGCAGGTCTCCAAGCACAGGGAAGGAAACTGAAGCTTTCTTT
CASRSPSTGKETEAFF
>TRBJ2-3|TRBV5-6|-|TRBD2
TGTGCCAGCAGCTTTGGACTAGCGGGGGAGCGTAGCACAGATACGCAGTATTTT
CASSFGLAGERSTDTQYF
>TRBJ1-4|TRBV7-9|few|TRBD1
TGTGCCAGCAGCACCGGGACAGGGGGAGAAAAACTGTTTTTT
CASSTGTGGEKLFF
>TRBJ2-1|TRBV25-1|once|-
TGTGCCAGCAGCCTGGGGGGGCTCAACAATGAGCAGTTCTTC
CASSLGGLNNEQFF
>TRBJ2-7|TRBV5-5|-|TRBD1
TGTGCCAGCAGCTCCGAACCCGGACAGGCCCCATACGAGCAGTACTTC
CASSSEPGQAPYEQYF
>TRBJ2-7|TRBV7-2|once|TRBD2
TGTGCCAGCAGCTCAGGGACTAGCGACGAGCAGTACTTC
CASSSGTSDEQYF
>TRBJ2-3|TRBV24-1|-|TRBD2
TGTGCCACCAGTGATTATCAGCGGGGAAGCACAGATACGCAGTATTTT
CATSDYQRGSTDTQYF
>TRBJ1-5|TRBV7-2|-|-
TGTGCCAGCAGCTTATCTTGGGGGGGGATTCAGCCCCAGCATTTT
CASSLSWGGIQPQHF
>TRBJ1-2|TRBV4-1|-|-
TGCGCCAGCAGCCAAGATCGTCAAGGGGACAACTCTGCGAGATATGGCTACACCTTC
CASSQDRQGDNSARYGYTF
>TRBJ2-1|TRBV5-1|-|TRBD2
TGCGCCAGCAGCACGCTAGCGGGGCGGGACTACAATGAGCAGTTCTTC
CASSTLAGRDYNEQFF
>TRBJ2-1|TRBV7-2|-|TRBD1
TGTGCCAGCAGCTTATACAGGGGGCCTAGGAATGAGCAGTTCTTC
CASSLYRGPRNEQFF
>TRBJ2-3|TRBV24-1|-|TRBD2
TGTGCCACCAGTGATCAGGCGGGGGGTTGGGCAGATACGCAGTATTTT
CATSDQAGGWADTQYF
>TRBJ2-7|TRBV6-5|-|-
TGTGCCAGCCAAAAGCCGGACACCTCCTACGAGCAGTACTTC
CASQKPDTSYEQYF
>TRBJ2-3|TRBV5-1|-|TRBD2
TGCGCCAGCAGCGCCGCCCTAGCGGGGGGCACAGATACGCAGTATTTT
CASSAALAGGTDTQYF
>TRBJ1-2|TRBV25-1|few|TRBD1
TGTGCCAGCAGGGGACAGGGAAGAGGAAGCTATGGCTACACCTTC
CASRGQGRGSYGYTF
>TRBJ1-2|TRBV7-9|-|-
TGTGCCAGCACCCCTTCGGGGCGGGAGGGATATGGCTACACCTTC
CASTPSGREGYGYTF
>TRBJ1-4|TRBV2|once|-
TGTGCCAGCAGCCGATCGGACAAGGCAAATGAAAAACTGTTTTTT
CASSRSDKANEKLFF
>TRBJ1-5|TRBV18|-|TRBD1
TGTGCCAGCTCACCAGGGGGACAGCTGAATCAGCCCCAGCATTTT
CASSPGGQLNQPQHF
>TRBJ2-7|TRBV9|-|-
TGTGCCAGCAGCGTAGGTAGTTGGGAACAGGGATACGAGCAGTACTTC
CASSVGSWEQGYEQYF
>TRBJ2-7|TRBV30|-|TRBD1
TGTGCCGGGGCACAGGGGAAAACCTACGAGCAGTACTTC
CAGAQGKTYEQYF
>TRBJ2-3|TRBV11-3|-|-
TGTGCCAGCAGCTTAGGGGGCGCCCCCGCAACAGATACGCAGTATTTT
CASSLGGAPATDTQYF
>TRBJ2-5|TRBV2|-|TRBD1
TGTGCCAGCAGTGTCGACAGGGGGGCGATGGAGACCCAGTACTTC
CASSVDRGAMETQYF
>TRBJ1-4|TRBV30|-|-
TGTGCCTGGAGTGCCCTAGTAGAAAAACTGTTTTTT
CAWSALVEKLFF
>TRBJ1-1|TRBV7-2|-|-
TGTGCCAGCAGCTTAATACGGACAGACTGGACGATGAACACTGAAGCTTTCTTT
CASSLIRTDWTMNTEAFF
>TRBJ1-2|TRBV5-1|-|-
TGCGCCAGCAGCTTGGTGACTCACTATGGCTACACCTTC
CASSLVTHYGYTF
>TRBJ1-6|TRBV5-1|-|TRBD1
TGCGCCAGCAGCGAGACAGGGGCACATAATTCACCCCTCCACTTT
CASSETGAHNSPLHF
>TRBJ2-1|TRBV19|-|TRBD2
TGTGCCAGTACACTAGGTGGAGCGGGGGGGCAAAATGAGCAGTTCTTC
CASTLGGAGGQNEQFF